What follows is one TCR beta chain and its context. Its recognized antigen is unknown. Per-base quality was not reported, and no clone a single base away is much larger than it. These data belong to a study of blood T cell repertoires in COVID-19 (dated by TCRdb to 2018 to 2021). At the level of the whole study: Samples from collaborators originated in the United States, Italy and Spain and spanned both the acute and convalescent phases of COVID-19. The material from the prospective study consisted of cDNA or gDNA derived from T cells, B-cell-depleted T cells, or PBMCs. Subjects who had been exposed to COVID-19, were actively infected with it, or had recovered from it provided the deeply sampled blood TCRbeta repertoires that made up the dataset. The repertoires were released in a freely available public database meant as a resource for research on the immune response to SARS-CoV-2. Samples came from the ongoing ImmuneRACE study (first 160 participants) plus 1,254 subjects from 6 global collaborators. Sample metadata almost always included a de-identified subject ID, COVID-19 status, age in years and sex. Where HLA class I and class II types were available, the types were taken from metadata supplied by the sample provider, not from assay-based typing. Results the study describes overall, beyond this receptor: How much clinical and demographic metadata was included differed by source and by participant, and the metadata was provided uncurated.

The immunoSEQ Assay, a bias-controlled multiplex PCR, was used to amplify TCRbeta CDR3 regions from genomic DNA. The authors' analysis ran thus. The number of nucleated cells in each sample was estimated from the amplification of reference gene primers within the assay. To quantify the absolute abundance of each unique TCRbeta CDR3 rearrangement, sequence reads were collapsed and filtered. For each sample, productive Simpson clonality was calculated as the square root of Simpson's diversity index over productive rearrangements. TCRdb obtained this table from immuneACCESS and retained in-frame rearrangements with V and J assigned. These tables miss some clones; where compared with another copy, unresolved V genes account for less than half of the shortfall, and the remainder is unexplained. The D gene and trimming were derived from the DNA, and the V and J assignments and clone size from that table. The sample profile shows approximately 500,000 clones; 75% to 90% of them were found once. The ten largest clones add up to about 3% of the sample.

In the germline V gene, CDR1 corresponds to SGHVS and CDR2 to FNYEAQ. V has 0 bases trimmed and J has 8 bases trimmed; junction bases matching no gene number 12. The CDR3, from cysteine to phenylalanine, totals 16 residues. Just CDR3 DNA is preserved here, 48 bases in frame from base 1. The collaborating institutions used their own protocols to collect whole blood in K2EDTA tubes. For TCRbeta analysis, collaborator samples were shipped as frozen whole blood, as isolated PBMCs, or as DNA extracted from either sample type. The clonotype comes from a human donor in a cohort sampled during active COVID-19. The sample was peripheral blood. The chain couples TRBV7-6 to TRBJ1-2; TRBD1 aligns with 7 central bases. CDR3 reads: CASSLAPTGPEGGYTF. Read as DNA, the sequence is TGTGCCAGCAGCTTAGCTCCGACAGGGCCAGAAGGAGGCTACACCTTC.